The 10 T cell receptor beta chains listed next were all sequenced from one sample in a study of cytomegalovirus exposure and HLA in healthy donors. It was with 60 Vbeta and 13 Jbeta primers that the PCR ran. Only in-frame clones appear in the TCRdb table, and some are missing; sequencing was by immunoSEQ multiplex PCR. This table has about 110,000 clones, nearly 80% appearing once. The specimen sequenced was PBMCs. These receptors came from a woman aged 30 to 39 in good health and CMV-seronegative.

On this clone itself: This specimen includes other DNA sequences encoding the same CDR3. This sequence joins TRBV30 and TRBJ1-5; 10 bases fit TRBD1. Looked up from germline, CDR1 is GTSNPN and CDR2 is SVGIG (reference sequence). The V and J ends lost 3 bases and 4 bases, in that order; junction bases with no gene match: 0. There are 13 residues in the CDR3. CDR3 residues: CAWRGQGNQPQHF. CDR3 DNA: TGTGCCTGGAGGGGACAGGGGAATCAGCCCCAGCATTTT.

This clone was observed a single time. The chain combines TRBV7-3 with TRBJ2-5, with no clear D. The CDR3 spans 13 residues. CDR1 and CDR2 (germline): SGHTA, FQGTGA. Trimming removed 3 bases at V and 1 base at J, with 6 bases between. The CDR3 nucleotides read TGTGCCAGCAGCTTCTCGAGCCAAGAGACCCAGTACTTC. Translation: CASSFSSQETQYF.

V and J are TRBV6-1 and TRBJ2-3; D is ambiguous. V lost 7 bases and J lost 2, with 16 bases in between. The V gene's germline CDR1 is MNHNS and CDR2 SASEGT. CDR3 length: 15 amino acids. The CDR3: CASTLGGAPTDTQYF. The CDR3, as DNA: TGTGCCAGCACCCTAGGTGGAGCACCCACAGATACGCAGTATTTT.

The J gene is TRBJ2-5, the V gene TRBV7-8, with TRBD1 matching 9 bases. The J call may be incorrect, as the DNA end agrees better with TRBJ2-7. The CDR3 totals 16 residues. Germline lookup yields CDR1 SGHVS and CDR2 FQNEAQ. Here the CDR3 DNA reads TGTGCCAGCAGCTTAGCGGGACAGGGAGCCCCTGGCGAGCAGTACTTC. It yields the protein CASSLAGQGAPGEQYF.

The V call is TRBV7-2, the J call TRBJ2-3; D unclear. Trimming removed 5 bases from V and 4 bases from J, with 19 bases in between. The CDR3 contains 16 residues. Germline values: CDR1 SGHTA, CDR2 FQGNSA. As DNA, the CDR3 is TGTGCCAGCAGCCCCACCGCGGTTAGACTTCCAGATACGCAGTATTTT. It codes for CASSPTAVRLPDTQYF. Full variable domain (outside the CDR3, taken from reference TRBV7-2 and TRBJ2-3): GAGVSQSPSNKVTEKGKDVELRCDPISGHTALYWYRQSLGQGLEFLIYFQGNSAPDKSGLPSDRFSAERTGGSVSTLTIQRTQQEDSAVYLCASSPTAVRLPDTQYFGPGTRLTVL.

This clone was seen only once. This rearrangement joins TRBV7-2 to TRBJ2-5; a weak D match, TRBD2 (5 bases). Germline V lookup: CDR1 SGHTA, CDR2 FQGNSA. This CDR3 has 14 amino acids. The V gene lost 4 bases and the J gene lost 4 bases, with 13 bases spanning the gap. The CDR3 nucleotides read TGTGCCAGCAGCTGGAAGGGAGCCGGAGAGACCCAGTACTTC. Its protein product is CASSWKGAGETQYF.

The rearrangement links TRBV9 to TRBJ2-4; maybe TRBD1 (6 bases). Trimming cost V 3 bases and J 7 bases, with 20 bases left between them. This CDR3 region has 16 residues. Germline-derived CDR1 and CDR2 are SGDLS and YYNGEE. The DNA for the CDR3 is TGTGCCAGCAGCGCCCACTTACAGGGTAAATTGAACATTCAGTACTTC. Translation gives CASSAHLQGKLNIQYF.

The CDR3 is CAISESGPRQGALYEQYF. The CDR3 coding sequence is TGTGCCATCAGTGAGTCTGGACCAAGACAGGGGGCTCTCTACGAGCAGTACTTC. This chain connects TRBV10-3 to TRBJ2-7; 10 nucleotides align to TRBD1. This CDR3 spans 18 amino acids. J was trimmed by 3 bases and V by 0 bases; bases with no gene match: 11. Germline CDR1 ENHRY, CDR2 SYGVKD.

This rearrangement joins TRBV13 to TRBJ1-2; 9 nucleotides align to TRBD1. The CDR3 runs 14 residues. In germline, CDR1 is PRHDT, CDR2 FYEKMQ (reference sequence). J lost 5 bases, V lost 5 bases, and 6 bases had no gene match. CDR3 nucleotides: TGTGCCAGCAGCCGGGACAGGGCTTTGTATGGCTACACCTTC. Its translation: CASSRDRALYGYTF.

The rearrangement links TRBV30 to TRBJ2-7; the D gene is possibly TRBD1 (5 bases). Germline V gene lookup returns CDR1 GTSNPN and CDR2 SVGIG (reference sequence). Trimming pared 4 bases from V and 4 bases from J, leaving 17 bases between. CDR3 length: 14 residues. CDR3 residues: CAWKRGYLGYEQYF. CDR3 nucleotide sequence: TGTGCCTGGAAAAGGGGTTATTTAGGATACGAGCAGTACTTC.